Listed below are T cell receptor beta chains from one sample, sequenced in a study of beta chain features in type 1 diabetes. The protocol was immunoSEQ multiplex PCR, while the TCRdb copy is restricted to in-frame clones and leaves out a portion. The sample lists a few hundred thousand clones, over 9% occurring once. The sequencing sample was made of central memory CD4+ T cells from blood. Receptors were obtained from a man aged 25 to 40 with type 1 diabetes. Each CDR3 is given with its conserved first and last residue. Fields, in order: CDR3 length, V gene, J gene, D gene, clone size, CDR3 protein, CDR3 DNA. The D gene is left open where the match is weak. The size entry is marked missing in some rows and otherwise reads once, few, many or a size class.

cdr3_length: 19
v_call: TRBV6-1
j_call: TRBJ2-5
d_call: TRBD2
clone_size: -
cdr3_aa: CASSGSTGTSGRWAETQYF
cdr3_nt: TGTGCCAGCAGTGGATCTACCGGGACTAGCGGGAGGTGGGCAGAGACCCAGTACTTC

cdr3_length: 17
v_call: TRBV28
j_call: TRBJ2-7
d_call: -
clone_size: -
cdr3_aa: CASTKGLSKGYSYEQYF
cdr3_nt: TGTGCCAGCACCAAGGGACTGTCAAAAGGTTACTCCTACGAGCAGTACTTC

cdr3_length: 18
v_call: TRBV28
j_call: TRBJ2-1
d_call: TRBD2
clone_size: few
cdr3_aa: CASSPRPSGRPKYNEQFF
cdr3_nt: TGTGCCAGCAGTCCCAGACCTAGCGGGAGGCCCAAGTACAATGAGCAGTTCTTC

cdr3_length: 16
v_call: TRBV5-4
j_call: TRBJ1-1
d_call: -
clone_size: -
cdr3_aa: CASSQQLLSSGAEAFF
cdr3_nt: TGTGCCAGCAGCCAGCAGCTTCTCTCGTCGGGGGCTGAGGCTTTCTTT

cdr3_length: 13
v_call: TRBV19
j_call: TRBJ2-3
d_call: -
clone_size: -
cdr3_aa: CASKNSHTDTQYF
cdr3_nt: TGTGCCAGTAAGAACTCTCACACAGATACGCAGTATTTT

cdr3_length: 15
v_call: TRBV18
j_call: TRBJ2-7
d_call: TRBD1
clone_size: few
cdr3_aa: CASSFQGQGIYEQYF
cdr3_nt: TGTGCCAGCTCCTTCCAAGGACAGGGGATTTACGAGCAGTACTTC

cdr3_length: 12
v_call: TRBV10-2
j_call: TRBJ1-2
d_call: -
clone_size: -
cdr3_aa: CASSLDSFGYTF
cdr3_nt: TGCGCCAGCAGTCTGGACAGCTTTGGCTACACCTTC

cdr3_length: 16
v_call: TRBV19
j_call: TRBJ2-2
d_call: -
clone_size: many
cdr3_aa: CASRLNRQANTGELFF
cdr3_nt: TGTGCCAGTAGGCTAAATCGACAGGCGAACACCGGGGAGCTGTTTTTT

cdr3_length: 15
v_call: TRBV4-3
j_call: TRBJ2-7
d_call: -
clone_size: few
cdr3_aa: CASSQGHQPSYEQYF
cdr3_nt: TGCGCCAGCAGCCAAGGGCACCAGCCTTCCTACGAGCAGTACTTC

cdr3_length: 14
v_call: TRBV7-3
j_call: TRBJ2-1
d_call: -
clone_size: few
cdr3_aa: CASSTSNPGAEQFF
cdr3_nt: TGTGCCAGCAGCACCTCCAATCCCGGGGCTGAGCAGTTCTTC

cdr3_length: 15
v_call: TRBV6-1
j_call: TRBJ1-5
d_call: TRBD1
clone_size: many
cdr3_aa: CASSGQGFQGQPQHF
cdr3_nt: TGTGCCAGCAGTGGACAGGGGTTCCAGGGTCAGCCCCAGCATTTT